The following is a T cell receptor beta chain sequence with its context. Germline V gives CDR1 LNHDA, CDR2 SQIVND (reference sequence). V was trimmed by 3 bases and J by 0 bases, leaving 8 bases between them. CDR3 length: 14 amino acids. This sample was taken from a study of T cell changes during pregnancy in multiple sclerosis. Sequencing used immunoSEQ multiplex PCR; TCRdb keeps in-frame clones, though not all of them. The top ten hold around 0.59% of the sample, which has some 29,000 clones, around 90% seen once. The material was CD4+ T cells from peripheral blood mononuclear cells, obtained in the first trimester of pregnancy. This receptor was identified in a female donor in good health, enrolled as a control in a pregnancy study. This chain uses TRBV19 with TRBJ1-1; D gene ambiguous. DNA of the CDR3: TGTGCCAGTAGTATCAGGCTTATGAACACTGAAGCTTTCTTT. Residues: CASSIRLMNTEAFF.